This TCR beta chain is drawn from a study of T-cell memory formation after mild COVID-19. cDNA libraries for TCR alpha and TCR beta, carrying sample barcodes and UMIs, came from 5'RACE with constant-segment primers. TCRdb re-called the 5' RACE reads through MiXCR, storing one row per CDR3 protein. The data hold approximately 260,000 distinct CDR3 sequences, with about a sixth observed a single time. This clonotype was found a few times. Its antigen is undetermined. Overall study findings and caveats: The study found balanced CD4/CD8 in clones contracting day 15 to 85 and a CD4+ lean in later expanders. Second-wave clones with a day 37 peak had unconfirmed SARS-CoV-2 specificity. CD4+ clones that contracted lay mainly in CM and EM; CD8+ ones lay in EMRA.

Germline-derived CDR1 and CDR2 are MNHNY and SVGAGI (reference sequence). Trimming stripped 0 bases from V and 2 bases from J, with 13 bases between. This CDR3 region has 17 residues. This receptor was identified in a man aged 18 to 29 who had mild COVID-19 (a few samples of this study predate the infection). Cell type and time point are not known. The sample consisted of PBMCs or a T cell subset sorted from them (not recorded which). V and J are TRBV6-6 and TRBJ2-2, with a tentative D call TRBD1 (5 bases). In DNA form, the CDR3 reads TGTGCCAGCAGTTACTCGATACAAGGGGCCAACACCGGGGAGCTGTTTTTT. Protein sequence: CASSYSIQGANTGELFF.